The 24 T cell receptor beta chains below come from one sample, sequenced in a study. TCRdb independently ran MiXCR on the 5' RACE reads; one entry per CDR3 protein. The sample yields about 8,900 distinct CDR3 sequences, 27% seen once. The sequencing sample was made of naive CD4+ T cells sorted from a lymph node. Subset reported: naive CD4+ T cells, CD4+CD45RA+CD25-. Receptors were obtained from a female donor with breast cancer.

The V and J genes are TRBV4-1 and TRBJ1-6; perhaps TRBD1 as D (5 bases). Germline assignment: CDR1 MGHRA and CDR2 YSYEKL. V was cut by 1 base and J by 9 bases, with 13 bases left in between. There are 15 residues in the CDR3. In nucleotides, the CDR3 is TGCGCCAGCAGCCAAGCGGGGACCCTGAGTTCACCCCTCCACTTT. Translated, it gives CASSQAGTLSSPLHF.

This clonotype was seen at least ten times. The DNA for the CDR3 is TGCAGTGCCCTTCCCACCCTAGCGGGGATCTACAATGAGCAGTTCTTC. It specifies CSALPTLAGIYNEQFF. The rearrangement uses TRBV20-1 and TRBJ2-1; TRBD2 matches 9 bases. The CDR3 loop spans 16 amino acids. CDR1 and CDR2 (germline): DFQATT, SNEGSKA (reference sequence). Unmatched junction bases numbered 12, after V lost 6 bases and J lost 3 bases.

By its share, this clonotype is medium-sized. The chain employs TRBV2 and TRBJ1-5, with 7 positions matching TRBD1. V lost 4 bases and J lost 4; bases outside the gene matches: 4. Germline lookup yields CDR1 SNHLY and CDR2 FYNNEI. CDR3 length equals 14 residues. CDR3 coding DNA: TGTGCCAGCAGTGGTGGGGACAGAAATCAGCCCCAGCATTTT. Protein product: CASSGGDRNQPQHF.

As concerns this clonotype: This could be a read error, since a much larger clone is one nucleotide away. V is TRBV9 and J is TRBJ2-1, with TRBD1 as a possible D gene (5 bases). Germline V gene data show CDR1 as SGDLS and CDR2 as YYNGEE. Deletions cut 3 bases from V and 3 bases from J, with 19 bases between. This CDR3 has 17 residues. CDR3 sequence reads: CASSAHDRRSFYNEQFF. The DNA of the CDR3 is TGTGCCAGCAGCGCCCACGACAGACGAAGCTTCTACAATGAGCAGTTCTTC.

The genes are TRBV5-1 and TRBJ2-7; the D gene is possibly TRBD1 (5 bases). The CDR3 has 14 amino acids. V was shortened by 5 bases and J by 2 bases, with 14 bases between the two germline ends. Germline V gene lookup returns CDR1 SGHRS and CDR2 YFSETQ. CDR3 amino acids: CASRVDSSPYEQYF. The DNA for the CDR3 is TGCGCCAGCAGGGTTGACAGCAGTCCCTACGAGCAGTACTTC.

A word on this clonotype: One end of the junction fails to match germline, which may point to a read error. The chain employs TRBV7-8 and TRBJ2-1, with 9 positions matching TRBD1. From germline, CDR1 is SGHVS and CDR2 FQNEAQ. This CDR3 contains 15 residues. The CDR3 region is CASGLNRGLYNEQFF. The CDR3, as DNA: TGTGCCAGCGGCTTAAACAGGGGGCTCTACAATGAGCAGTTCTTC.

This clonotype rates as medium-sized (0.01 to 0.1%). V usage is TRBV5-1 and J usage is TRBJ2-1; 9 bases match TRBD2. The junction had 2 bases not matched to a gene; V was cut back by 3 bases and J by 1 base. This CDR3 has 15 amino acids. Germline V gene data show CDR1 as SGHRS and CDR2 as YFSETQ. The CDR3 loop is CASSSAGGSYNEQFF. The CDR3 nucleotides read TGCGCCAGCAGCTCAGCGGGGGGTTCCTACAATGAGCAGTTCTTC.

This clonotype occurred a few times. A much larger clonotype is one base distant, so this may be a read error. The CDR3 does not close with the conserved phenylalanine or tryptophan, likely indicating a read error. V gene TRBV5-5 combines with J gene TRBJ1-2; the match to TRBD1 covers 7 bases. This CDR3 has 14 amino acids. V shed 1 base and J 4 bases; nucleotides not matched to a gene: 4. Germline V gives CDR1 SGHKS, CDR2 YYEKEE (reference sequence). The CDR3 region has the DNA TGTGCCAGCAGCTTGAACAGGGGATTCTATGGCTACACCCTC. It yields the protein CASSLNRGFYGYTL.

Comment on this clonotype: A read error may account for a junction end that differs from germline. The CDR3 region is CASTLGGSSYSEQFF. CDR3 DNA: TGTGCCAGCACCCTGGGGGGAAGCTCCTACAGTGAGCAGTTCTTC. This chain links TRBV5-4 with TRBJ2-1; perhaps TRBD2 as D (6 bases). The V gene's germline CDR1 is SGHNT and CDR2 YYREEE (reference sequence). The CDR3 is 15 amino acids.

Note on this clonotype: A much larger clone is a single base away; this may be a read error. CDR3: CASSPRGADYGYTF. CDR3 DNA sequence: TGTGCCAGCAGCCCAAGGGGCGCGGACTATGGCTACACCTTC. The chain recombines TRBV7-3 with TRBJ1-2; perhaps TRBD1 as D (5 bases). CDR3 length: 14 amino acids. Per the germline V gene, CDR1 is SGHTA and CDR2 is FQGTGA. The ends were cut back, 5 bases at V and 3 bases at J, with 13 bases in the middle. Filled out from reference TRBV7-3 and TRBJ1-2, the complete variable domain reads GAGVSQTPSNKVTEKGKYVELRCDPISGHTALYWYRQSLGQGPEFLIYFQGTGAADDSGLPNDRFFAVRPEGSVSTLKIQRTERGDSAVYLCASSPRGADYGYTFGSGTRLTVV.

This clonotype was counted at least ten times. The CDR3 sequence: CASSLRTGEQYF. Written as DNA, the CDR3 is TGTGCCAGCAGCTTAAGGACTGGTGAGCAGTACTTC. The V gene is TRBV7-2, the J gene TRBJ2-7; TRBD2 might be the D (5 bases). Germline V gene data show CDR1 as SGHTA and CDR2 as FQGNSA. This CDR3 has 12 amino acids. V was cut by 2 bases and J by 7 bases, with 9 bases left in between.

This clonotype ranks as medium-sized (0.01 to 0.1%). The CDR3 bases are TGTGCCAGCAGCTCTGACAGGGGAGGGGAACGAGAGACCCAGTACTTC. The encoded protein is CASSSDRGGERETQYF. The chain combines TRBV7-8 with TRBJ2-5, with D perhaps matching TRBD1 (8 bases). V was pared by 4 bases and J by 4 bases, with 19 bases between. The germline gives CDR1 SGHVS, CDR2 FQNEAQ. The CDR3 sequence is 16 residues long.

The chain carries TRBV2 and TRBJ1-1, with 10 bases lining up with TRBD1. From germline, CDR1 is SNHLY and CDR2 FYNNEI. V was pared by 6 bases and J by 8 bases, with 6 bases of the junction left unmatched. CDR3 length: 13 amino acids. The chain's CDR3 is CASSPGTGEEAFF. The CDR3 region has the DNA TGTGCCAGCAGCCCCGGGACAGGGGAAGAAGCTTTCTTT.

This clonotype is medium-sized (0.01 to 0.1%). The chain employs TRBV25-1 and TRBJ2-3; the D is unclear. This CDR3 is 14 amino acids long. CDR1 and CDR2 (germline): MGHDK, SYGVNS. The V and J ends lost 5 bases and 0 bases respectively, with 9 bases between them. The CDR3 loop is CASSTWRSTDTQYF. CDR3 in DNA: TGTGCCAGCAGTACTTGGCGGAGCACAGATACGCAGTATTTT. The complete variable domain, with remaining parts taken from reference TRBV25-1 and TRBJ2-3, reads EADIYQTPRYLVIGTGKKITLECSQTMGHDKMYWYQQDPGMELHLIHYSYGVNSTEKGDLSSESTVSRIRTEHFPLTLESARPSHTSQYLCASSTWRSTDTQYFGPGTRLTVL.

The genes are TRBV6-5 and TRBJ2-1; the match to TRBD2 covers 8 bases. The CDR3 runs to 14 residues. The junction had 3 bases not matched to a gene; V was cut back by 6 bases and J by 2 bases. Germline V CDR1 and CDR2: MNHEY, SVGAGI. CDR3 coding DNA: TGTGCCAGCAGGATAGCGGGACCCTACAATGAGCAGTTCTTC. Protein: CASRIAGPYNEQFF.

This clonotype has ten or more counts. The chain uses TRBV12-3 or TRBV12-4 and TRBJ2-5; D not resolved. The CDR3 length is 11 residues. Trimming left V 3 bases short and J 5 bases short, with 4 bases between. The CDR3 DNA sequence: TGTGCCAGCAGTTTCAAGGAGACCCAGTACTTC. Its translation: CASSFKETQYF.

This clonotype was observed a few times. The rearrangement joins TRBV5-1 to TRBJ2-1; D not certain. This CDR3 contains 13 residues. Germline CDR1 SGHRS, CDR2 YFSETQ. Deletions cut 1 base from V and 5 bases from J, with 7 bases between. The CDR3 DNA reads TGCGCCAGCAGCTTGTCGACCAACAATGAGCAGTTCTTC. Amino acids: CASSLSTNNEQFF. Using reference TRBV5-1 and TRBJ2-1 for the parts outside the CDR3, the full variable domain is KAGVTQTPRYLIKTRGQQVTLSCSPISGHRSVSWYQQTPGQGLQFLFEYFSETQRNKGNFPGRFSGRQFSNSRSEMNVSTLELGDSALYLCASSLSTNNEQFFGPGTRLTVL.

The chain employs TRBV2 and TRBJ2-4; 12 bases map to TRBD2. The CDR3 has 16 amino acids. Germline loops: CDR1 SNHLY, CDR2 FYNNEI. V trimming: 6 bases; J trimming: 2 bases; junction bases outside the gene matches: 5. The CDR3 DNA is TGTGCCAGCAGGCGCGGACTAGCGGGATCCAAAAACATTCAGTACTTC. Translation gives CASRRGLAGSKNIQYF.

The rearrangement joins TRBV10-3 to TRBJ1-2; the match to TRBD1 covers 9 bases. The CDR3 totals 16 residues. V lost 3 bases to trimming and J lost 5 bases; unmatched junction nucleotides: 10. In germline, CDR1 is ENHRY, CDR2 SYGVKD. In DNA form, the CDR3 reads TGTGCCATCAGTGACCCAACAGGGGGCTTGGGATATGGCTACACCTTC. Protein product: CAISDPTGGLGYGYTF.

This clonotype was detected ten times or more. CDR3 region: CASSRQGPTDTQYF. CDR3 sequence (DNA): TGTGCCAGCAGCAGACAGGGGCCGACAGATACGCAGTATTTT. This chain connects TRBV7-2 to TRBJ2-3, with TRBD1 matching over 8 bases. CDR3 length: 14 residues. Trimming took 5 bases from V and 3 from J; bases not matched to a gene: 4. CDR1 is SGHTA and CDR2 is FQGNSA in the germline V gene.

The sample holds many counts of this clonotype. The chain carries TRBV6-5 and TRBJ1-4; unclear D gene. V lost 4 bases and J lost 7, with 13 bases in between. The germline gives CDR1 MNHEY, CDR2 SVGAGI. The CDR3 contains 14 residues. The CDR3 DNA reads as TGTGCCAGCAGTTCACATCGTGAGCCTGAAAAACTGTTTTTT. This encodes CASSSHREPEKLFF.

V gene TRBV25-1 combines with J gene TRBJ1-1, with unresolved D. The CDR3 loop spans 12 amino acids. V was cut by 7 bases and J by 7 bases, with 13 bases left in between. Germline CDR1 is MGHDK and CDR2 is SYGVNS. CDR3 loop: CASMGGEGEAFF. DNA of the CDR3: TGTGCCAGCATGGGCGGGGAGGGTGAAGCTTTCTTT.

In this sample, this clonotype is medium-sized. This chain connects TRBV7-9 to TRBJ2-7, with 8 bases that match TRBD1. CDR3 length: 15 residues. With V trimmed by 5 bases and J by 4 bases, 10 bases remained unmatched. The germline gives CDR1 SEHNR, CDR2 FQNEAQ (reference sequence). CDR3 in DNA: TGTGCCAGCAGCATTGGGACAGGAGCCATGTACGAGCAGTACTTC. Amino acid sequence: CASSIGTGAMYEQYF.

This clonotype occurred many times. The V call is TRBV2, the J call TRBJ2-1; TRBD1 agrees at 9 bases. The ends lost 7 bases at V and 8 bases at J; junction bases unmatched: 3. The CDR3 consists of 12 residues. Germline-derived CDR1 and CDR2 are SNHLY and FYNNEI. CDR3 nucleotide sequence: TGTGCCAGCACACAGGGGGCCTATGAGCAGTTCTTC. Its translation: CASTQGAYEQFF.